A selection of T cell receptor beta chains follows, all from one sample in a study of cytomegalovirus exposure and HLA in healthy donors. Clones were sequenced by immunoSEQ multiplex PCR, and TCRdb holds only the in-frame ones, with some missing. Of approximately 110,000 clones listed, under 85% are singletons. The sequenced sample was PBMCs. These receptors originate from a woman in her forties or fifties in good health and CMV-seropositive. Each CDR3 is given with its conserved first and last residue. The order of the fields is clone size, V gene, D gene, J gene, CDR3 DNA, CDR3 protein. The D gene is left open where the match is weak. Some rows mark clone size as missing; the rest say once, few, many or name a class of expanded clone.

clone_size: -; v_call: TRBV13; d_call: -; j_call: TRBJ1-1; cdr3_nt: TGTGCCAGCAGCTTGAGGGGGATAGTGACTGAAGCTTTCTTT; cdr3_aa: CASSLRGIVTEAFF
clone_size: -; v_call: TRBV7-7; d_call: TRBD1; j_call: TRBJ2-7; cdr3_nt: TGTGCCAGCAGCTTAAGACAGGGTGGACCCTACGAGCAGTACTTC; cdr3_aa: CASSLRQGGPYEQYF
clone_size: -; v_call: TRBV13; d_call: -; j_call: TRBJ2-5; cdr3_nt: TGTGCCAGCAGCTACAGGAACCAAGAGACCCAGTACTTC; cdr3_aa: CASSYRNQETQYF
clone_size: -; v_call: TRBV5-8; d_call: -; j_call: TRBJ2-5; cdr3_nt: TGTGCCAGCAGCTTGGTGGAGGAGACCCAGTACTTC; cdr3_aa: CASSLVEETQYF
clone_size: -; v_call: TRBV6-1; d_call: TRBD1; j_call: TRBJ1-1; cdr3_nt: TGTGCCAGCAGGGACGGACAGGGAGAAAAAGCTTTCTTT; cdr3_aa: CASRDGQGEKAFF
clone_size: -; v_call: TRBV7-9; d_call: TRBD1; j_call: TRBJ1-5; cdr3_nt: TGTTCCAGCAGCTTGGGGACAGGGGGATGGAGCAATCAGCCCCAGCATTTT; cdr3_aa: CSSSLGTGGWSNQPQHF
clone_size: -; v_call: TRBV7-9; d_call: -; j_call: TRBJ1-5; cdr3_nt: TGTGCCAGCAGCTTAGATAACGGAATAGCGGAGAATCAGCCCCAGCATTTT; cdr3_aa: CASSLDNGIAENQPQHF
clone_size: -; v_call: TRBV2; d_call: TRBD1; j_call: TRBJ2-3; cdr3_nt: TGTGCCAGCCTGACAGGGGGTACGCAGTATTTT; cdr3_aa: CASLTGGTQYF
clone_size: -; v_call: TRBV7-9; d_call: -; j_call: TRBJ2-7; cdr3_nt: TGTGCCAGCAGCGCAGACAACTCCTACGAGCAGTACTTC; cdr3_aa: CASSADNSYEQYF
clone_size: -; v_call: TRBV5-1; d_call: TRBD2; j_call: TRBJ2-3; cdr3_nt: TGCGCCAGCAGCTTGACGAGCGGGGGAACTAGCACAGATACGCAGTATTTT; cdr3_aa: CASSLTSGGTSTDTQYF
clone_size: few; v_call: TRBV30; d_call: TRBD1; j_call: TRBJ1-6; cdr3_nt: TGTGCCTGGACAGGGACAGGGCTGAGCTCCTATAATTCACCCCTCCACTTT; cdr3_aa: CAWTGTGLSSYNSPLHF
clone_size: -; v_call: TRBV19; d_call: TRBD1; j_call: TRBJ1-4; cdr3_nt: TGTGCCAGTAGTATGAGGGGATCTGGAGGGGGCTCAACTAATGAAAAACTGTTTTTT; cdr3_aa: CASSMRGSGGGSTNEKLFF
clone_size: -; v_call: TRBV25-1; d_call: TRBD1; j_call: TRBJ2-4; cdr3_nt: TGTGCCAGCAGTCCCCCGGGGAAAGGGGGCGTCGCCAAAAACATTCAGTACTTC; cdr3_aa: CASSPPGKGGVAKNIQYF
clone_size: -; v_call: TRBV10-3; d_call: TRBD2; j_call: TRBJ2-1; cdr3_nt: TGTGCCATCAGTGAGCGACTAGCGGGGGGGGAGTACAATGAGCAGTTCTTC; cdr3_aa: CAISERLAGGEYNEQFF
clone_size: -; v_call: TRBV14; d_call: TRBD2; j_call: TRBJ2-1; cdr3_nt: TGTGCCAGCAGCCAAATACGGGGGGGTGAGCAGTTCTTC; cdr3_aa: CASSQIRGGEQFF
clone_size: -; v_call: TRBV21-1; d_call: -; j_call: TRBJ2-6; cdr3_nt: TGTGCCAGCAGTACAACAGGGGGCGCAACTGGGGCCAACGTCCTGACTTTC; cdr3_aa: CASSTTGGATGANVLTF
clone_size: -; v_call: TRBV19; d_call: -; j_call: TRBJ1-5; cdr3_nt: TGTGCCAGTAGTATGAATCGGGAGAGCCTACAGCCCCAGCATTTT; cdr3_aa: CASSMNRESLQPQHF
clone_size: -; v_call: TRBV7-2; d_call: -; j_call: TRBJ1-1; cdr3_nt: TGTGCCAGCAGCTTAAGGGGGAAGTCGAACACTGAAGCTTTCTTT; cdr3_aa: CASSLRGKSNTEAFF